This paragraph reports one T cell receptor beta chain. The sample belongs to a study of blood T cell repertoires in COVID-19. Assay used: immunoSEQ multiplex PCR; TCRdb lists only in-frame clones, some missing. The data show 150,000 to 200,000 clones, about 83% seen once. Germline V gene sequence: CDR1 SGHVS, CDR2 FNYEAQ. The CDR3 consists of 12 residues. V trimming: 4 bases; J trimming: 10 bases; junction bases outside the gene matches: 4. The sequence was collected from a human donor in a cohort sampled during active COVID-19. The chain has TRBV7-6 and TRBJ1-1; 9 nucleotides line up with TRBD1. Sequencing was carried out using peripheral blood. The CDR3 spells CASSSGQGTAFF. CDR3 in DNA: TGTGCCAGCAGCTCGGGACAGGGAACAGCTTTCTTT. Full variable domain (outside the CDR3, taken from reference TRBV7-6 and TRBJ1-1): GAGVSQSPRYKVTKRGQDVALRCDPISGHVSLYWYRQALGQGPEFLTYFNYEAQQDKSGLPNDRFSAERPEGSISTLTIQRTEQRDSAMYRCASSSGQGTAFFGQGTRLTVV.